The 25 T cell receptor beta chains reported below all come from one sample, sequenced in a study of T cells in localized non-small cell lung cancer. The method was immunoSEQ multiplex PCR; TCRdb's version includes in-frame clones alone and lacks a portion of them. The sample lists 65,000 to 95,000 clones, around 81% occurring once. Sequencing used PBMCs, obtained before any cancer treatment. The receptors were sampled from a man aged 35 to 69 with stage II squamous cell lung carcinoma.

The sample holds a few counts of this clone. The chain joins TRBV30 to TRBJ1-1; D is undetermined. V was cut by 0 bases and J by 5 bases, with 10 bases left in between. The V gene's germline CDR1 is GTSNPN and CDR2 SVGIG (reference sequence). This CDR3 has 13 residues. The CDR3 DNA reads as TGTGCCTGGAGTGTTATGGGCGGTACTGAAGCTTTCTTT. Translating gives CAWSVMGGTEAFF.

V and J are TRBV7-8 and TRBJ1-1; D is perhaps TRBD1 (5 bases). The CDR3 runs to 13 residues. Germline V gene data show CDR1 as SGHVS and CDR2 as FQNEAQ. V lost 6 bases, J lost 8 bases, and 16 bases lay in between. The CDR3 bases are TGTGCCAGCAGTCAGAGTGGGGGACGGGAAGCTTTCTTT. It is translated as CASSQSGGREAFF.

This chain uses TRBV28 with TRBJ2-7, with D unclear. Germline CDR1 reads MDHEN; CDR2 reads SYDVKM. The CDR3 length is 15 residues. V shed 6 bases and J shed 0 bases, with 15 bases lying between them. The CDR3, as DNA: TGTGCCAGCAGCCCCAGGAGTAAGAGCTCCTACGAGCAGTACTTC. Translation gives CASSPRSKSSYEQYF.

This rearrangement joins TRBV14 to TRBJ2-3; tentative D call: TRBD1 (5 bases). V gave up 6 bases and J gave up 4 bases, with 14 bases separating them. Germline CDR1 is SGHDN and CDR2 is FVKESK. There are 14 residues in the CDR3. The CDR3 DNA follows: TGTGCCAGCAGTAGAGTAGGGGCGGCAGATACGCAGTATTTT. Its translation: CASSRVGAADTQYF.

The chain carries TRBV2 and TRBJ1-1; D unresolved. Per the germline V gene, CDR1 is SNHLY and CDR2 is FYNNEI. V shed 6 bases and J shed 0 bases, with 14 bases lying between them. The CDR3 sequence is 15 residues long. DNA of the CDR3: TGTGCCAGCAGCCCGGACGGTGGTATGAACACTGAAGCTTTCTTT. It specifies CASSPDGGMNTEAFF.

This clone was found once. The chain carries TRBV5-1 and TRBJ2-3, with D perhaps matching TRBD1 or TRBD2 (5 bases each). The CDR3 covers 14 residues. The V gene's germline CDR1 is SGHRS and CDR2 YFSETQ. V shed 1 base and J shed 4 bases, with 10 bases lying between them. The DNA for the CDR3 is TGCGCCAGCAGCTTGAGTCGGGGCCCAGATACGCAGTATTTT. Protein: CASSLSRGPDTQYF.

This chain connects TRBV27 to TRBJ2-5; TRBD2 matches 9 bases. V shed 5 bases, J shed 4 bases, and the junction held 17 bases outside the gene matches. There are 18 residues in the CDR3. The germline CDR1 and CDR2 sequences are MNHEY and SMNVEV (reference sequence). Written as DNA, the CDR3 is TGTGCCAGCAGTCATCGGGGTAGCGGGGGTGGCCGCCGAGAGACCCAGTACTTC. Protein sequence: CASSHRGSGGGRRETQYF.

This chain uses TRBV5-1 with TRBJ1-4; a weak D match, TRBD1 (6 bases). The germline V and J ends were trimmed by 4 bases and 5 bases, with 12 bases remaining between them. The CDR3 extends over 14 amino acids. Germline V gives CDR1 SGHRS, CDR2 YFSETQ. CDR3 nucleotide sequence: TGCGCCAGCAGCCCGGGACACGGGAATGAAAAACTGTTTTTT. Protein product: CASSPGHGNEKLFF.

In regard to this clone: The same CDR3 also results from other DNA sequences found in this sample. The gene calls are TRBV7-3 and TRBJ2-3; D is ambiguous. V was clipped by 5 bases and J by 6 bases, with 9 bases between them. CDR1 and CDR2 (germline): SGHTA, FQGTGA. The CDR3 contains 12 residues. CDR3 nucleotide sequence: TGTGCCAGCAGCCCCCCCACCGATACGCAGTATTTT. Translation gives CASSPPTDTQYF.

The sample holds a few counts of this clone. The chain employs TRBV7-2 and TRBJ1-5, with TRBD1 identical over 8 bases. CDR1 and CDR2 from the germline V gene are SGHTA and FQGNSA. The V gene end was trimmed by 5 bases and the J gene end by 6 bases; junction bases not matched to a gene: 6. This CDR3 comprises 14 residues. The CDR3 DNA reads TGTGCCAGCAGCCTAACAGGGGGTCCTCAGCCCCAGCATTTT. Translated: CASSLTGGPQPQHF.

The chain is built from TRBV19 and TRBJ1-1; D gene uncertain. Germline CDR1 and CDR2: LNHDA and SQIVND (reference sequence). Trimming pared 4 bases from V and 5 bases from J, leaving 11 bases between. CDR3 length equals 13 residues. The CDR3 nucleotides are TGTGCCAGTAGTACCTCCCGAAGGACTGAAGCTTTCTTT. It is translated as CASSTSRRTEAFF.

This clone was seen just once. This chain connects TRBV11-2 to TRBJ1-1, with D perhaps matching TRBD1 (6 bases). V lost 6 bases, J lost 8 bases, and 13 bases lay in between. Germline CDR1 reads SGHAT; CDR2 reads FQNNGV. This CDR3 has 12 residues. CDR3 sequence reads: CASRSLGGEAFF. In DNA form, the CDR3 reads TGTGCCAGCAGGTCATTAGGGGGGGAAGCTTTCTTT.

This clone was picked up one time. This chain uses TRBV5-1 with TRBJ1-4; TRBD1 matches 10 bases. J lost 7 bases, V lost 5 bases, and 8 bases had no gene match. The length of the CDR3 is 15 residues. CDR1 SGHRS and CDR2 YFSETQ come from the germline V gene. CDR3 nucleotides: TGCGCCAGCAGACGAACGGGACAGGGGTTTGAAAAACTGTTTTTT. It yields the protein CASRRTGQGFEKLFF.

The chain combines TRBV6-6 with TRBJ2-2, with 12 nucleotides matching TRBD2. The CDR3 sequence is 16 residues long. V lost 2 bases and J lost 5; bases outside the gene matches: 3. Germline V CDR1 and CDR2: MNHNY, SVGAGI (reference sequence). DNA of the CDR3: TGTGCCAGCAGTTACGAGACTAGCGGGAGTACCGGGGAGCTGTTTTTT. Its translation is CASSYETSGSTGELFF.

This clone was observed a single time. The rearrangement joins TRBV6-5 to TRBJ2-1; D unresolved. This CDR3 is 15 amino acids long. CDR1 MNHEY and CDR2 SVGAGI come from the germline V gene. The ends were cut back, 2 bases at V and 0 bases at J, with 8 bases in the middle. The CDR3 region has the DNA TGTGCCAGCAGTTACGGGCTGAGCTCCTACAATGAGCAGTTCTTC. Translating gives CASSYGLSSYNEQFF.

The chain joins TRBV4-1 to TRBJ2-2; D may be TRBD1 or TRBD2 (5 bases each). CDR3 length: 17 residues. CDR1 is MGHRA and CDR2 is YSYEKL in the germline V gene. V lost 3 bases and J lost 4, with 18 bases in between. CDR3 amino acids: CASSHRNERGRTGELFF. CDR3 DNA sequence: TGCGCCAGCAGCCATCGAAACGAGAGGGGACGCACCGGGGAGCTGTTTTTT.

This clone was observed many times. The chain has TRBV7-9 and TRBJ1-1; the match to TRBD1 covers 7 bases. In germline, CDR1 is SEHNR, CDR2 FQNEAQ (reference sequence). This CDR3 contains 13 residues. V lost 1 base, J lost 7 bases, and 3 bases stayed unmatched. For the CDR3, the DNA is TGTGCCAGCAGCTTAGGGTCAGGGGGTGAAGCTTTCTTT. Its protein is CASSLGSGGEAFF.

This clone has more than one count but fewer than ten. The CDR3 coding sequence is TGCGCCAGCAGCGGATCAGGACATACAACTAATGAAAAACTGTTTTTT. Protein: CASSGSGHTTNEKLFF. The rearrangement links TRBV5-1 to TRBJ1-4; D may be TRBD1 (5 bases). The CDR3 contains 16 residues. The germline V and J ends were trimmed by 4 bases and 0 bases, with 13 bases remaining between them. The V gene's germline CDR1 is SGHRS and CDR2 YFSETQ.

The chain's CDR3 is CASSLVVGKLFF. The CDR3, as DNA: TGTGCCAGCAGCTTAGTGGTCGGAAAACTGTTTTTT. The chain links TRBV5-6 to TRBJ1-4; D is uncertain. Germline CDR1 is SGHDT and CDR2 is YYEEEE. With 2 bases removed from V and 10 bases from J, the gap between germline ends came to 9 bases. This CDR3 contains 12 residues. Based on the CDR3 plus reference TRBV5-6 and TRBJ1-4, the full variable domain is DAGVTQSPTHLIKTRGQQVTLRCSPKSGHDTVSWYQQALGQGPQFIFQYYEEEERQRGNFPDRFSGHQFPNYSSELNVNALLLGDSALYLCASSLVVGKLFFGSGTQLSVL.

CDR3 nucleotide sequence: TGTGCCAGCAGCCCTCGCGGGCCTACCTACGAGCAGTACTTC. As protein: CASSPRGPTYEQYF. This chain joins TRBV2 and TRBJ2-7, with D possibly TRBD2 on 5 matching bases. The V end was cut by 6 bases, the J end by 2 bases, with 14 bases between. Germline CDR1 reads SNHLY; CDR2 reads FYNNEI. This CDR3 has 14 amino acids.

V usage is TRBV6-6 and J usage is TRBJ2-3; D is tentatively TRBD1 or TRBD2 (6 bases each). The CDR3 length is 14 residues. Per germline, CDR1 MNHNY and CDR2 SVGAGI (reference sequence). Trimming took 7 bases from V and 6 from J, leaving 17 bases between them. CDR3 sequence (DNA): TGTGCCAGCACTGATAGGGGGGCTGGGGATACGCAGTATTTT. Translating it yields CASTDRGAGDTQYF.

V and J are TRBV7-3 and TRBJ2-5, with D tentatively TRBD2 (5 bases). The CDR3 is made up of 15 amino acids. Trimming removed 5 bases from V and 5 bases from J, with 18 bases in between. Germline V gives CDR1 SGHTA, CDR2 FQGTGA. The CDR3 is CASSPKAGHRETQYF. The CDR3 DNA sequence: TGTGCCAGCAGCCCAAAGGCGGGTCATCGGGAGACCCAGTACTTC.

The chain employs TRBV11-2 and TRBJ2-7; 14 bases map to TRBD2. This CDR3 has 15 residues. Losses at the gene ends were 1 base for V and 6 bases for J; bases not matched to a gene: 2. Germline CDR1 is SGHAT and CDR2 is FQNNGV. The DNA of the CDR3 is TGTGCCAGCAGCTTAGGACTAGCGGGGGGGTTCGAGCAGTACTTC. Protein product: CASSLGLAGGFEQYF.

The CDR3, as DNA: TGTGCCAGCAGCAAAGGTGGCGGGGAGATGCGGGGCTACACCTTC. Translation gives CASSKGGGEMRGYTF. This rearrangement joins TRBV21-1 to TRBJ1-2. TRBV21-1 is recorded as a pseudogene. The CDR3 is made up of 15 amino acids.

This sequence joins TRBV6-1 and TRBJ2-5, with 12 bases matching TRBD2. The CDR3 runs 14 residues. Germline V gene sequence: CDR1 MNHNS, CDR2 SASEGT. The ends lost 6 bases at V and 6 bases at J; junction bases unmatched: 5. The CDR3: CASRASGGAKTQYF. The CDR3 DNA reads as TGTGCCAGCAGGGCTAGCGGGGGGGCGAAGACCCAGTACTTC.